The 18 T cell receptor beta chains below come from one sample, sequenced in a study of T cells in Graves' hyperthyroidism and ophthalmopathy (dated by TCRdb to between 2018 and 2020). Receptor amplification or capture employed multiplex PCR. Reads for this sample came from an Illumina HiSeq 2000. The TCR beta CDR3 regions were amplified from RNA transcripts. A first-round RT-PCR of the TCR CDR3 used the HTBI primer set with the Qiagen OneStep RT-PCR kit. TCRdb cleaned the public reads at Q25 with fastp, built clones with MiXCR and kept in-frame beta chains. Rows with a matching CDR3 protein are joined into one entry that keeps the most common DNA and genes. This sample lists about 500,000 distinct CDR3 sequences; approximately 17% were detected once. The ten most abundant clones make up approximately 15% of the sample. The sample comprised blood. All receptors derive from a woman aged 18-29 years with Graves' ophthalmopathy.

This clonotype was found many times. The J gene is TRBJ2-7, the V gene TRBV11-2; D remains unclear. The CDR3 has 14 amino acids. The germline V gene encodes CDR1 SGHAT and CDR2 FQNNGV. V was shortened by 5 bases and J by 4 bases, with 15 bases between the two germline ends. The CDR3 nucleotides are TGTGCCAGCAGCCCCGGCCGGTTAGGTTACGAGCAGTACTTC. Amino acid sequence: CASSPGRLGYEQYF.

This clonotype was seen ten or more times. The rearrangement joins TRBV27 to TRBJ1-5; D unclear. This CDR3 contains 14 residues. The V end was cut by 5 bases, the J end by 1 base, with 9 bases between. From germline, CDR1 is MNHEY and CDR2 SMNVEV (reference sequence). CDR3 region: CASSDTGSNQPQHF. The CDR3 coding sequence is TGTGCCAGCAGTGACACGGGGAGCAATCAGCCCCAGCATTTT.

In this sample, this clonotype turned up a few times. This may arise from a read error, as a much more abundant clone is one base away. The V gene is TRBV6-9, the J gene TRBJ1-1, with a weak D call TRBD1 (5 bases). This CDR3 region has 15 residues. V was trimmed by 3 bases and J by 5 bases, leaving 16 bases between them. Germline assignment: CDR1 MNHGY and CDR2 SVAAGI. For the CDR3, the DNA is TGTGCCAGCAGTTACGGTGGGGGTGGAAAGACTGAAGCTTTCTTT. This translates into CASSYGGGGKTEAFF.

Note on this clonotype: This may arise from a read error, as a much more abundant clone is one base away. The chain joins TRBV3-1 to TRBJ1-3; unclear D gene. Germline values: CDR1 LGHDT, CDR2 YNNKEL (reference sequence). The germline V and J ends were trimmed by 1 base and 2 bases, with 6 bases remaining between them. This CDR3 region has 14 residues. The CDR3 here is CASSQGVPGNTIYF. Here the CDR3 DNA reads TGTGCCAGCAGCCAAGGCGTCCCTGGAAACACCATATATTTT.

This clonotype was observed at least ten times. The chain employs TRBV2 and TRBJ2-1, with 12 bases matching TRBD2. Germline values: CDR1 SNHLY, CDR2 FYNNEI. This CDR3 is 17 amino acids long. Trimming took 1 base from V and 7 from J; bases not matched to a gene: 8. DNA of the CDR3: TGTGCCAGCAGTGAAGAAAACTGGCTAGCGGGGGGGAATGAGCAGTTCTTC. Amino acids: CASSEENWLAGGNEQFF.

This clonotype occurred many times. The V and J genes are TRBV30 and TRBJ2-7; 9 bases match TRBD1. The CDR3 runs to 12 residues. V was pared by 4 bases and J by 5 bases, with 3 bases of the junction left unmatched. The germline gives CDR1 GTSNPN, CDR2 SVGIG (reference sequence). This chain's CDR3 is CAWNRGLNEQYF. Here the CDR3 DNA reads TGTGCCTGGAACAGGGGGCTTAACGAGCAGTACTTC.

The chain joins TRBV5-4 to TRBJ1-4, with D tentatively TRBD1 (5 bases). Germline assignment: CDR1 SGHNT and CDR2 YYREEE (reference sequence). Trimming cost V 3 bases and J 1 base, with 10 bases left between them. The CDR3 is 15 amino acids. The CDR3 DNA reads as TGTGCCAGCAGCTGGGGGGGTGGAACTAATGAAAAACTGTTTTTT. Translated, it gives CASSWGGGTNEKLFF. The variable domain in full, completed from reference TRBV5-4 and TRBJ1-4, reads ETGVTQSPTHLIKTRGQQVTLRCSSQSGHNTVSWYQQALGQGPQFIFQYYREEENGRGNFPPRFSGLQFPNYSSELNVNALELDDSALYLCASSWGGGTNEKLFFGSGTQLSVL.

This clonotype has just a few counts. This chain connects TRBV28 to TRBJ2-7, with 9 bases matching TRBD1. This CDR3 comprises 15 residues. The trim removed 6 bases at V and 7 bases at J, leaving 13 bases unmatched. CDR1 is MDHEN, CDR2 SYDVKM, per germline. The chain's CDR3 is CASSISGTGSVEQYF. CDR3 sequence (DNA): TGTGCCAGCAGCATATCCGGGACAGGGTCTGTGGAGCAGTACTTC.

Ten or more counts support this clonotype. The chain is built from TRBV7-2 and TRBJ1-2; 9 bases agree with TRBD1. Losses at the gene ends were 4 bases for V and 6 bases for J; bases not matched to a gene: 6. The CDR3 extends over 14 amino acids. Germline lookup yields CDR1 SGHTA and CDR2 FQGNSA. The CDR3 DNA follows: TGTGCCAGCAGCTCCTTCGGGACAGGGAATGGCTACACCTTC. Amino acid sequence: CASSSFGTGNGYTF.

This sequence joins TRBV7-3 and TRBJ1-2; maybe TRBD1 (6 bases). Trimming took off 5 bases at V and 5 bases at J, with 12 bases between the two ends. In germline, CDR1 is SGHTA, CDR2 FQGTGA. This CDR3 contains 13 residues. CDR3 region: CASSMDSGYGYTF. The CDR3 bases are TGTGCCAGCAGCATGGACAGTGGATATGGCTACACCTTC.

This clonotype was picked up many times. The chain's CDR3 is CASTHAGTSNTGELFF. CDR3 DNA: TGTGCCAGCACTCACGCCGGGACATCGAACACCGGGGAGCTGTTTTTT. The chain is built from TRBV7-8 and TRBJ2-2; D might be TRBD1 (6 bases). The germline gives CDR1 SGHVS, CDR2 FQNEAQ. This CDR3 contains 16 residues. Deletions cut 7 bases from V and 0 bases from J, with 15 bases between.

The rearrangement joins TRBV5-4 to TRBJ1-2, with 10 nucleotides matching TRBD1. This CDR3 contains 16 residues. Unmatched junction bases numbered 7, after V lost 1 base and J lost 4 bases. Germline V gene data show CDR1 as SGHNT and CDR2 as YYREEE (reference sequence). The CDR3 nucleotides read TGTGCCAGCAGCTTGCCCGGACAGGGGGAGCCCTATGGCTACACCTTC. It is translated as CASSLPGQGEPYGYTF.

On this clonotype itself: The germline gene is not matched at one end of the junction; a read error may be the cause. The chain links TRBV27 to TRBJ1-2; 7 bases are shared with TRBD1. Germline values: CDR1 MNHEY, CDR2 SMNVEV (reference sequence). The CDR3 is made up of 13 amino acids. CDR3 coding DNA: TGTGCCAGCAGCATAAGGACAGGCTATGGCCACACCTTC. It encodes CASSIRTGYGHTF.

The gene calls are TRBV12-3 or TRBV12-4 and TRBJ2-1; 7 bases fit TRBD2. J gave up 5 bases and V 10 bases, and 5 bases lay outside the gene matches. The CDR3 runs to 12 residues. In nucleotides, the CDR3 is TGTGCCACCTTAGCGGGTAACAATGAGCAGTTCTTC. Protein product: CATLAGNNEQFF.

In nucleotides, the CDR3 is TGTGCCAGCAGTTACTCAGGGGAGGATTCACCCCTCCACTTT. Protein sequence: CASSYSGEDSPLHF. This sequence joins TRBV6-6 and TRBJ1-6, with D possibly being TRBD1 (5 bases). Germline CDR1 MNHNY, CDR2 SVGAGI (reference sequence). This CDR3 comprises 14 residues. V lost 0 bases to trimming and J lost 8 bases, with 8 bases between them.

In its sample, this clonotype was seen many times. DNA for the CDR3: TGTGCCAGCAGTAAAACAGAACAAGCCGGCTACACCTTC. Translation gives CASSKTEQAGYTF. This rearrangement joins TRBV2 to TRBJ1-2; no reliable D call. CDR3 length equals 13 residues. Trimming stripped 5 bases from V and 8 bases from J, with 15 bases between. Germline V gene lookup returns CDR1 SNHLY and CDR2 FYNNEI.

There are many counts of this clonotype. The CDR3 DNA reads as TGTGCCAGCAGCAGCTTTGCGGGGGATCAGCCCCAGCATTTT. This sequence encodes CASSSFAGDQPQHF. The V gene is TRBV3-1, the J gene TRBJ1-5, with D possibly TRBD1 on 5 matching bases. Germline values: CDR1 LGHDT, CDR2 YNNKEL (reference sequence). The V end was cut by 5 bases, the J end by 5 bases, with 13 bases between. The CDR3 covers 14 residues. Looking up the rest from reference TRBV3-1 and TRBJ1-5 gives the full variable domain: DTAVSQTPKYLVTQMGNDKSIKCEQNLGHDTMYWYKQDSKKFLKIMFSYNNKELIINETVPNRFSPKSPDKAHLNLHINSLELGDSAVYFCASSSFAGDQPQHFGDGTRLSIL.

At least ten counts were recorded for this clonotype. Given a much more abundant clone one base away, this may be a read error. The chain carries TRBV6-5 and TRBJ1-1; the D gene is possibly TRBD1 (5 bases). This CDR3 region has 14 residues. Germline V gene lookup returns CDR1 MNHEY and CDR2 SVGAGI. The V end lost 2 bases, the J end lost 1 base, and 8 bases lay between the germline ends. The DNA for the CDR3 is TGTGCCAGCAGTTACGGGGCCGCGAACACTGAAGCTTTCTTT. Protein sequence: CASSYGAANTEAFF.